Below, 22 T cell receptor beta chains from the same sample are listed, as sequenced in a study of tumor-infiltrating lymphocytes in primary liver carcinoma. Germline DNA was also extracted, while the blood RNA originated from unsorted whole blood. Total RNA (around 500 ng) served as template for TCR beta cDNA synthesis primed by a constant-region primer. Modified slightly, ARM-PCR produced TCR beta libraries over three nested multiplex PCR rounds. TRBV1-TRBV30 forward primers paired with a C-beta reverse primer were used in the first two PCR rounds, which ran approximately 11 cycles each. One entry per CDR3 protein results from TCRdb running MiXCR on the multiplex PCR reads. The sample has a few hundred thousand distinct CDR3 sequences, more than 55% seen once; the top ten hold over 15%. Sequenced sample: peripheral blood. These receptors all stem from a woman aged 25 to 39 with primary liver carcinoma and hepatitis B virus infection.

This chain uses TRBV24-1 with TRBJ2-1; perhaps TRBD2 as D (5 bases). The V and J ends lost 5 bases and 8 bases respectively, with 12 bases between them. Per the germline V gene, CDR1 is KGHDR and CDR2 is SFDVKD. The CDR3 runs 13 residues. In DNA, the CDR3 is TGTGCCACCAGTGTTGGAGGATGGGATGAGCAGTTCTTC. It translates to CATSVGGWDEQFF.

As to this clonotype: A much larger clone is a single base away; this may be a read error. The chain combines TRBV12-3 or TRBV12-4 with TRBJ1-5; 9 bases map to TRBD1. This CDR3 spans 15 amino acids. CDR3 residues: CTSSLTGGSNQPQHF. The CDR3 nucleotides are TGTACCAGCAGCTTGACAGGGGGGAGCAATCAGCCCCAGCATTTT.

This clonotype was found many times. Given a much more abundant clone one base away, this may be a read error. The chain recombines TRBV12-3 or TRBV12-4 with TRBJ2-1; a possible D gene is TRBD2 (6 bases). V was clipped by 6 bases and J by 4 bases, with 7 bases between them. The CDR3 length is 12 residues. The chain's CDR3 is CASSRGYNEQFF. The CDR3 DNA reads TGTGCCAGCAGCCGGGGGTACAATGAGCAGTTCTTC.

The CDR3 loop is CSVSFRLARDNEQFF. In nucleotides, the CDR3 is TGCAGCGTTTCATTTCGACTAGCGAGAGACAATGAGCAGTTCTTC. The chain joins TRBV29-1 to TRBJ2-1, with 8 bases matching TRBD2. The CDR3 spans 15 residues. The ends lost 5 bases at V and 5 bases at J; junction bases unmatched: 11. Germline V lookup: CDR1 SQVTM, CDR2 ANQGSEA.

As concerns this clonotype: Just one base apart from a much larger clone, this may be a read error. V and J are TRBV24-1 and TRBJ2-3, with no clear D. The germline CDR1 and CDR2 sequences are KGHDR and SFDVKD. The CDR3 has 13 amino acids. V lost 9 bases and J lost 0, with 9 bases in between. CDR3: CATCVGSTDTQYF. Written as DNA, the CDR3 is TGTGCCACCTGTGTCGGGAGCACAGATACGCAGTATTTT.

This clonotype was recorded many times. The chain carries TRBV11-2 and TRBJ2-5; D may be TRBD1 (6 bases). This CDR3 region has 15 residues. Looked up from germline, CDR1 is SGHAT and CDR2 is FQNNGV. V dropped 1 base and J dropped 0 bases, with 9 bases sitting between them. The CDR3 coding sequence is TGTGCCAGCAGCTTAGGCCAGGGGAACCAAGAGACCCAGTACTTC. Translating it yields CASSLGQGNQETQYF.

With regard to this clonotype: This could be a read error, since a much larger clone is one nucleotide away. The rearrangement uses TRBV29-1 and TRBJ1-4; 8 bases are shared with TRBD1. CDR3 length equals 11 residues. In germline, CDR1 is SQVTM, CDR2 ANQGSEA. The CDR3 bases are TGCAGCGCTGAAAGGGACAGGCGGCTGTTTTTT. It specifies CSAERDRRLFF.

This clonotype was observed a handful of times. CDR3 sequence reads: CASSQTPLLTDGYTF. CDR3 coding DNA: TGCGCCAGCAGCCAAACACCACTACTGACGGATGGCTACACCTTC. The chain couples TRBV4-1 to TRBJ1-2, with D hard to call. The CDR3 is 15 residues long. Germline V gene lookup returns CDR1 MGHRA and CDR2 YSYEKL. V dropped 2 bases and J dropped 6 bases, with 16 bases sitting between them.

The rearrangement uses TRBV6-2 or TRBV6-3 and TRBJ2-1; perhaps TRBD2 as D (5 bases). This CDR3 comprises 17 residues. Looked up from germline, CDR1 is MNHEY and CDR2 is SVGEGT. Trimming removed 4 bases from V and 5 bases from J, with 21 bases in between. CDR3 protein: CASSFPPSGIINNEQFF. The CDR3 DNA follows: TGTGCCAGCAGTTTCCCTCCCTCGGGGATAATTAACAATGAGCAGTTCTTC.

Note on this clonotype: Because the CDR3 is missing its conserved closing phenylalanine or tryptophan, this is likely a read error. V usage is TRBV13 and J usage is TRBJ1-2; possibly TRBD1 for D (5 bases). This CDR3 spans 17 amino acids. Germline V gives CDR1 PRHDT, CDR2 FYEKMQ (reference sequence). CDR3 loop: CASRKAGQAGSKDGYTL. CDR3 in DNA: TGTGCCAGCAGAAAAGCAGGTCAGGCAGGGTCGAAGGATGGTTACACCCTC.

The chain recombines TRBV7-8 with TRBJ2-5; TRBD1 matches at 9 bases. From germline, CDR1 is SGHVS and CDR2 FQNEAQ. The CDR3 has 16 residues. J was trimmed by 5 bases and V by 1 base; bases with no gene match: 8. CDR3 in amino acids: CASSLVGGTGQETQYF. The DNA of the CDR3 is TGTGCCAGCAGCTTAGTAGGGGGGACAGGGCAGGAGACCCAGTACTTC.

The table lists this clonotype with a few counts. This chain joins TRBV14 and TRBJ1-2, with D uncertain. Germline CDR1 reads SGHDN; CDR2 reads FVKESK. The CDR3 loop spans 12 amino acids. Between the trimmed V and J ends, which lost 4 bases and 7 bases, there was a span of 10 bases. In DNA form, the CDR3 reads TGTGCCAGCAGCCCGTACGGAGGTGGCTACACCTTC. Amino acids: CASSPYGGGYTF.

This clonotype was recorded many times. This rearrangement joins TRBV11-2 to TRBJ1-4, with D possibly matching TRBD1 (5 bases). The germline V gene encodes CDR1 SGHAT and CDR2 FQNNGV. V lost 0 bases and J lost 8, with 13 bases in between. The CDR3 contains 15 residues. CDR3 nucleotides: TGTGCCAGCAGCTTAGAATGGGGCCTAGGGGAAAAACTGTTTTTT. As protein: CASSLEWGLGEKLFF.

Concerning this clonotype itself: A much more abundant neighbour one base away suggests this may be a read error. The V gene is TRBV6-6, the J gene TRBJ1-5; D remains unclear. From germline, CDR1 is MNHNY and CDR2 SVGAGI (reference sequence). CDR3 length equals 15 residues. CDR3 loop: CASRQRVSSNQSQHF. CDR3 DNA: TGTGCCAGCAGGCAAAGAGTTAGTAGCAATCAGTCCCAGCATTTT.

The sample holds a few counts of this clonotype. A junction boundary mismatches the germline segment, possibly from a read error. V is TRBV6-6 and J is TRBJ2-7; TRBD2 matches at 12 bases. There are 13 residues in the CDR3. Germline values: CDR1 MNHNY, CDR2 SVGAGI (reference sequence). CDR3 residues: CASSYSRTSGTDF. CDR3 in DNA: TGTGCCAGCAGTTACTCGCGGACTAGCGGGACGGACTTC.

The genes are TRBV12-3 or TRBV12-4 and TRBJ2-5; unclear D gene. Trimming left V 3 bases short and J 1 base short, with 12 bases between. The CDR3 covers 15 residues. CDR3 in amino acids: CASSFGVRIQETQYF. In DNA, the CDR3 is TGTGCCAGCAGTTTTGGGGTAAGGATCCAAGAGACCCAGTACTTC.

Turning to this clonotype: A much more abundant neighbour one base away suggests this may be a read error. V and J are TRBV29-1 and TRBJ2-5; D is unclear. Germline CDR1 reads SQVTM; CDR2 reads ANQGSEA. The CDR3 runs 12 residues. DNA of the CDR3: TGCAGCGTTGACAAACACCAAGAGATCCAGTACTTC. This sequence encodes CSVDKHQEIQYF.

Of note for this clonotype: Because the CDR3 is missing its conserved closing phenylalanine or tryptophan, this is likely a read error. The V call is TRBV6-2 or TRBV6-3, the J call TRBJ1-1; possible D gene TRBD1, 5 bases. Deletions cut 6 bases from V and 8 bases from J, with 10 bases between. The germline V gene encodes CDR1 MNHEY and CDR2 SVGEGT. The CDR3 is 11 amino acids. The CDR3 nucleotides are TGTGCCAGCAGCCTCGGGGACGAAGCTTTCCTT. It translates to CASSLGDEAFL.

Worth noting for this clonotype: Just one base apart from a much larger clone, this may be a read error. This chain joins TRBV28 and TRBJ2-1; D tentatively fits TRBD1 or TRBD2 (5 bases each). Germline V CDR1 and CDR2: MDHEN, SYDVKM. Trimming stripped 7 bases from V and 6 bases from J, with 13 bases between. This CDR3 region has 13 residues. CDR3: CASTLQGANEQFF. CDR3 nucleotide sequence: TGTGCCAGCACTCTTCAGGGAGCCAATGAGCAGTTCTTC.

The J gene is TRBJ2-5, the V gene TRBV2, with 8 bases that match TRBD1. V was pared by 4 bases and J by 4 bases, with 8 bases of the junction left unmatched. CDR1 and CDR2 from the germline V gene are SNHLY and FYNNEI. This CDR3 comprises 15 residues. The CDR3 nucleotides are TGTGCCAGCAGTGGGACAGGGACGAGCGGAGAGACCCAGTACTTC. It translates to CASSGTGTSGETQYF.

With regard to this clonotype: A much larger clone lies a single base off, so this may be a read error. This chain connects TRBV6-5 to TRBJ2-7; tentative D call: TRBD1 (5 bases). The CDR3 spans 14 residues. The germline V gene encodes CDR1 MNHEY and CDR2 SVGAGI. The CDR3: CANSSTGSSYEQYF. CDR3 DNA sequence: TGTGCCAACAGTTCCACAGGTTCATCCTACGAGCAGTACTTC.

The chain uses TRBV6-6 and TRBJ2-1; 10 nucleotides match TRBD2. CDR3 length: 16 residues. Trimming at V came to 10 bases and at J to 6 bases, leaving 15 bases not matched to a gene. Germline loops: CDR1 MNHNY, CDR2 SVGAGI (reference sequence). In DNA, the CDR3 is TGTGCCACCTCTCGGGGGCTAGCGGGAGTAGGCAATGAGCAGTTCTTC. This gives the protein CATSRGLAGVGNEQFF.